The 14 T cell receptor beta chains presented below share a single source sample, sequenced in a study of T cell responses to AZD1222 COVID-19 vaccine. Produced via immunoSEQ multiplex PCR; TCRdb's table is partial and in-frame only. This sample carries tens of thousands of clones, 88% of them seen once, and the ten largest clones take about 2.5%. The input for sequencing was peripheral blood, taken 28 days after the second AZD1222 dose. These receptors came from an adult who received the AZD1222 COVID-19 vaccine.

CDR3: CASSSAGTGKTYEQYF. The CDR3 DNA reads TGTGCCAGTAGTAGTGCCGGGACAGGGAAGACCTACGAGCAGTACTTC. The chain uses TRBV19 and TRBJ2-7, with 9 bases aligning to TRBD1. V lost 4 bases to trimming and J lost 2 bases; unmatched junction nucleotides: 9. CDR3 length: 16 residues. Germline V lookup: CDR1 LNHDA, CDR2 SQIVND (reference sequence).

The chain combines TRBV19 with TRBJ1-3; 8 bases are shared with TRBD1. This CDR3 is 15 amino acids long. Germline-derived CDR1 and CDR2 are LNHDA and SQIVND (reference sequence). The J segment lost 3 bases and the V segment lost 6 bases, leaving 7 bases of the junction unmatched. The CDR3 here is CASSKTGAGGNTIYF. The CDR3, as DNA: TGTGCCAGTAGCAAGACAGGGGCTGGTGGAAACACCATATATTTT.

In DNA form, the CDR3 reads TGTGCCAGCTCACAATCCTGGGTAATCACGCAGGGTGACTATGGCTACACCTTC. This gives the protein CASSQSWVITQGDYGYTF. The chain has TRBV18 and TRBJ1-2; a possible D gene is TRBD1 (5 bases). Trimming took off 4 bases at V and 3 bases at J, with 24 bases between the two ends. The CDR3 consists of 18 residues. Germline CDR1 and CDR2: KGHSH and LQKENI.

The V call is TRBV14, the J call TRBJ1-5; perhaps TRBD1 as D (6 bases). Germline values: CDR1 SGHDN, CDR2 FVKESK. V lost 0 bases and J lost 4, with 7 bases in between. The length of the CDR3 is 14 residues. This CDR3 is CASSQDRGNQPQHF. CDR3 nucleotide sequence: TGTGCCAGCAGCCAAGATAGGGGGAATCAGCCCCAGCATTTT.

The V call is TRBV4-1, the J call TRBJ2-7; no clear D. Trimming cost V 8 bases and J 7 bases, with 21 bases left between them. Germline V gene lookup returns CDR1 MGHRA and CDR2 YSYEKL. This CDR3 is built from 14 residues. DNA of the CDR3: TGCGCCAGCCAGCCCGTGGGTGGGGTTCGAGAGCAGTACTTC. It codes for CASQPVGGVREQYF.

The V call is TRBV6-6, the J call TRBJ2-3, with 7 bases identical to TRBD2. The J segment lost 3 bases and the V segment lost 7 bases, leaving 13 bases of the junction unmatched. The CDR3 covers 16 residues. From germline, CDR1 is MNHNY and CDR2 SVGAGI (reference sequence). CDR3: CASNGAEGTMTDTQYF. The CDR3 DNA reads as TGTGCCAGCAATGGGGCAGAGGGGACTATGACAGATACGCAGTATTTT.

The V call is TRBV9, the J call TRBJ2-5, with D tentatively TRBD1 or TRBD2 (6 bases each). This CDR3 has 18 amino acids. Germline values: CDR1 SGDLS, CDR2 YYNGEE. V lost 4 bases and J lost 8, with 30 bases in between. CDR3 nucleotides: TGTGCCAGCAGCCCTCAGATAGGGGGGTCGGGGGCGCGGTTAACCCAGTACTTC. It translates to CASSPQIGGSGARLTQYF.

The chain combines TRBV19 with TRBJ1-3, with D possibly being TRBD1 (6 bases). The V gene lost 5 bases and the J gene lost 4 bases, with 15 bases spanning the gap. CDR3 size: 15 residues. The germline CDR1 and CDR2 sequences are LNHDA and SQIVND (reference sequence). The CDR3 DNA is TGTGCCAGTAGTCCCCGTTCGGGGGCCGGAAACACCATATATTTT. Translating gives CASSPRSGAGNTIYF.

This clone was recorded once. The chain links TRBV3-1 (or the pseudogene TRBV3-2) to TRBJ1-3; D unresolved. Germline V gives CDR1 LGHDT, CDR2 YNNKEL (reference sequence). V lost 1 base and J 0 bases, leaving 10 bases between the germline ends. The CDR3 runs to 16 residues. The CDR3 reads CASSQVLRNSGNTIYF. The CDR3 coding sequence is TGTGCCAGCAGCCAAGTACTCCGAAACTCTGGAAACACCATATATTTT.

J is TRBJ2-7 and V is TRBV5-4; tentative D call: TRBD2 (7 bases). This CDR3 spans 16 amino acids. Germline CDR1 and CDR2: SGHNT and YYREEE (reference sequence). The V and J ends lost 5 bases and 0 bases respectively, with 18 bases between them. This chain's CDR3 is CASSQGGGLSSYEQYF. The CDR3 region has the DNA TGTGCCAGCAGTCAAGGCGGGGGCCTGAGCTCCTACGAGCAGTACTTC.

The rearrangement uses TRBV7-2 and TRBJ2-7; D is undetermined. Trimming removed 4 bases at V and 2 bases at J, with 9 bases between. The CDR3 is made up of 13 amino acids. The germline V gene encodes CDR1 SGHTA and CDR2 FQGNSA. CDR3 DNA: TGTGCCAGCAGCTCCGGCCGAACCTACGAGCAGTACTTC. Residues: CASSSGRTYEQYF.

The V call is TRBV5-8, the J call TRBJ2-7; 8 bases fit TRBD2. This CDR3 comprises 17 residues. Germline V gene lookup returns CDR1 SGHTS and CDR2 YDEGEE. V gave up 0 bases and J gave up 1 base; unmatched junction bases: 9. The CDR3 DNA reads as TGTGCCAGCAGCTTGGGGGGACTAGTCATCCCTTCCTACGAGCAGTACTTC. It codes for CASSLGGLVIPSYEQYF.

This clone occurred once. The chain combines TRBV7-9 with TRBJ1-5; D is undetermined. Trimming stripped 2 bases from V and 7 bases from J, with 15 bases between. Germline CDR1 and CDR2: SEHNR and FQNEAQ (reference sequence). CDR3 length: 15 amino acids. CDR3 region: CASSLSTGVGQPQHF. CDR3 DNA: TGTGCCAGCAGCTTATCTACGGGTGTCGGGCAGCCCCAGCATTTT.

This chain joins TRBV27 and TRBJ1-2; D may be TRBD1 (5 bases). The V and J ends lost 6 bases and 8 bases respectively, with 22 bases between them. The CDR3 has 15 amino acids. CDR1 and CDR2 from the germline V gene are MNHEY and SMNVEV (reference sequence). The DNA of the CDR3 is TGTGCCAGCAGACTTAACCCGCCGGGACCTGGGGGCTACACCTTC. Translated, it gives CASRLNPPGPGGYTF.